This TCR beta chain originates from a study of control samples from healthy donors and cancer patients (dated by TCRdb to 2020 to 2021). Preparation of the library involved the immunoSEQ multiplex PCR assay. This is the immuneACCESS table as TCRdb keeps it, with only in-frame sequences that have V and J called. A part of the clones is gone; compared with another copy, unresolved V genes explain less than half, and the rest is unexplained. The sample table holds 150,000 or so clones, of which around 88% were seen once. Together, the top ten hold over 1.5% of the sample. Comment on this clone: This clone's antigen is unknown. There are no base qualities to consult, and no much larger clone falls within one base.

The receptor was isolated from a man aged 18-30 years in good health. Sequencing was performed on blood.

The CDR3: CASSHPIGGYTF. The sequence in DNA is TGCGCCAGCAGCCACCCGATAGGGGGCTACACCTTC. The chain employs TRBV4-3 and TRBJ1-2, with the D gene uncertain. CDR1 and CDR2, looked up from the germline V gene, are LGHNA and YSLEER. V is pared back by 3 bases and J by 8 bases, with 10 bases lying between the germline termini. The CDR3, cysteine through phenylalanine, is 12 amino acids long. Only the CDR3 portion is preserved as DNA: 36 bases, with reading frame beginning at the first base.